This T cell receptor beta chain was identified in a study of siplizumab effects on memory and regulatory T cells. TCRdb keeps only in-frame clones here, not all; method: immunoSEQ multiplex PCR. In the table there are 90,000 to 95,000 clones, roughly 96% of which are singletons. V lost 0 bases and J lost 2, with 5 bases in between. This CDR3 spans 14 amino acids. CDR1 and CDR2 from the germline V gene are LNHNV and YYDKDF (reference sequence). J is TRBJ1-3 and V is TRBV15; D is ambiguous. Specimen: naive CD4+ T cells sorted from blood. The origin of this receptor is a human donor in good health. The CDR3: CATSRDQAGNTIYF. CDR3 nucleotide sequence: TGTGCCACCAGCAGAGATCAGGCTGGAAACACCATATATTTT.